These 14 T cell receptor beta chains were all obtained from the same sample, sequenced in a study of PD-1 blockade in mismatch repair-deficient tumors. Produced via immunoSEQ multiplex PCR; TCRdb's table is partial and in-frame only. The profile shows about 130,000 clones, almost 90% of them singletons. Sample: peripheral blood, taken approximately 70 weeks after starting pembrolizumab. These receptors all stem from an adult with mismatch repair-deficient cancer.

J is TRBJ2-7 and V is TRBV29-1; D is uncertain. CDR3 size: 14 residues. The ends were cut back, 7 bases at V and 2 bases at J, with 18 bases in the middle. Germline CDR1 and CDR2: SQVTM and ANQGSEA. CDR3 sequence: CSGLSDLWPYEQYF. The CDR3 DNA follows: TGCAGCGGGCTCTCGGATTTATGGCCCTACGAGCAGTACTTC.

This clone was observed a few times. This sequence joins TRBV16 and TRBJ1-5; D is possibly TRBD1 (6 bases). Germline assignment: CDR1 KGHSY and CDR2 FQNENV. V lost 2 bases, J lost 6 bases, and 11 bases lay in between. CDR3 length: 14 amino acids. CDR3 residues: CASSQKGGGQPQHF. The CDR3 DNA follows: TGTGCCAGCAGCCAAAAGGGGGGCGGTCAGCCCCAGCATTTT.

This clone was detected ten times or more. V is TRBV25-1 and J is TRBJ1-5, with no clear D. The V end was cut by 4 bases, the J end by 0 bases, with 7 bases between. The CDR3 length is 14 residues. Germline CDR1 and CDR2: MGHDK and SYGVNS. The CDR3 spells CASSGDTSNQPQHF. CDR3 nucleotide sequence: TGTGCCAGCAGTGGAGACACTAGCAATCAGCCCCAGCATTTT.

This chain joins TRBV7-9 and TRBJ1-1; TRBD1 might be the D (5 bases). Per the germline V gene, CDR1 is SEHNR and CDR2 is FQNEAQ (reference sequence). Trimming cost V 3 bases and J 1 base, with 12 bases left between them. The CDR3 spans 15 residues. The CDR3 protein is CASSFLEGRNTEAFF. Written as DNA, the CDR3 is TGTGCCAGCAGCTTTCTAGAGGGGAGGAACACTGAAGCTTTCTTT.

Concerning this clone itself: A junction boundary mismatches the germline segment, possibly from a read error. The gene calls are TRBV29-1 and TRBJ2-1; D is uncertain. Germline-derived CDR1 and CDR2 are SQVTM and ANQGSEA. The CDR3 extends over 13 amino acids. The DNA for the CDR3 is TGCAGCGCCCCCATTTTCTCCGACAATGAGCAGTTCTTC. Translation gives CSAPIFSDNEQFF.

V and J are TRBV4-3 and TRBJ2-7, with 9 nucleotides matching TRBD1. The V gene end was trimmed by 3 bases and the J gene end by 5 bases; junction bases not matched to a gene: 5. Germline V gene sequence: CDR1 LGHNA, CDR2 YSLEER. The CDR3 loop spans 14 amino acids. The CDR3 sequence: CASSQKQGANEQYF. The CDR3 DNA reads as TGCGCCAGCAGCCAGAAACAGGGGGCCAACGAGCAGTACTTC.

The chain has TRBV7-2 and TRBJ1-5; D is unclear. Germline V lookup: CDR1 SGHTA, CDR2 FQGNSA. This CDR3 is built from 12 residues. V lost 3 bases and J lost 4, with 4 bases in between. The CDR3 protein is CASSFPNQPQHF. The CDR3 bases are TGTGCCAGCAGCTTTCCGAATCAGCCCCAGCATTTT. Full variable domain (missing parts from reference TRBV7-2 and TRBJ1-5): GAGVSQSPSNKVTEKGKDVELRCDPISGHTALYWYRQSLGQGLEFLIYFQGNSAPDKSGLPSDRFSAERTGGSVSTLTIQRTQQEDSAVYLCASSFPNQPQHFGDGTRLSIL.

The V call is TRBV4-1, the J call TRBJ2-3; D could derive from TRBD1 or TRBD2 (6 bases each). The CDR3 consists of 15 residues. The V and J ends lost 0 bases and 3 bases respectively, with 10 bases between them. Germline V gives CDR1 MGHRA, CDR2 YSYEKL. The CDR3 nucleotides are TGCGCCAGCAGCCAAGATGGAGGGGGGACAGATACGCAGTATTTT. This codes for CASSQDGGGTDTQYF.

V gene TRBV14 combines with J gene TRBJ1-5; D not resolved. Germline CDR1 SGHDN, CDR2 FVKESK. CDR3 length: 14 amino acids. The V end lost 3 bases, the J end lost 0 bases, and 6 bases lay between the germline ends. The CDR3 DNA reads TGTGCCAGCAGCCACTTGGGTAGCAATCAGCCCCAGCATTTT. Amino acid sequence: CASSHLGSNQPQHF. Full variable domain (outside the CDR3, taken from reference TRBV14 and TRBJ1-5): EAGVTQFPSHSVIEKGQTVTLRCDPISGHDNLYWYRRVMGKEIKFLLHFVKESKQDESGMPNNRFLAERTGGTYSTLKVQPAELEDSGVYFCASSHLGSNQPQHFGDGTRLSIL.

This chain links TRBV7-9 with TRBJ2-1; D is possibly TRBD2 (5 bases). The length of the CDR3 is 15 residues. V was pared by 4 bases and J by 2 bases, with 12 bases between. The V gene's germline CDR1 is SEHNR and CDR2 FQNEAQ (reference sequence). The CDR3: CASSSPSYTYNEQFF. Written as DNA, the CDR3 is TGTGCCAGCAGCTCTCCTAGCTACACCTACAATGAGCAGTTCTTC.

The chain is built from TRBV19 and TRBJ2-7; D not resolved. The germline CDR1 and CDR2 sequences are LNHDA and SQIVND (reference sequence). The CDR3 has 14 amino acids. Between the trimmed V and J ends, which lost 6 bases and 1 base, there was a span of 13 bases. Here the CDR3 DNA reads TGTGCCAGTAGCCCTGAGGCCACTTCCTACGAGCAGTACTTC. Translating it yields CASSPEATSYEQYF.

This clone showed up just once. The CDR3 region is CAIRGQINTGELFF. In DNA form, the CDR3 reads TGTGCCATACGCGGACAGATCAACACCGGGGAGCTGTTTTTT. The rearrangement uses TRBV6-6 and TRBJ2-2; D possibly corresponds to TRBD1 (6 bases). CDR1 and CDR2 from the germline V gene are MNHNY and SVGAGI (reference sequence). The V and J ends lost 10 bases and 2 bases respectively, with 14 bases between them. CDR3 length: 14 residues.

The chain joins TRBV2 to TRBJ2-5; perhaps TRBD2 as D (6 bases). Germline V gene lookup returns CDR1 SNHLY and CDR2 FYNNEI. There are 14 residues in the CDR3. Trimming shortened V by 5 bases and J by 4 bases, and 14 bases separated the two germline ends. CDR3 sequence: CASSWGGLGETQYF. Written as DNA, the CDR3 is TGTGCCAGCAGTTGGGGAGGCCTTGGAGAGACCCAGTACTTC.

This chain uses TRBV5-6 with TRBJ1-5; D perhaps matches TRBD1 (6 bases). The CDR3 totals 18 residues. Germline values: CDR1 SGHDT, CDR2 YYEEEE. The V end was cut by 1 base, the J end by 1 base, with 18 bases between. Written as DNA, the CDR3 is TGTGCCAGCAGCTTGACTTGGGGGCGGATGGCGAGCAATCAGCCCCAGCATTTT. This gives the protein CASSLTWGRMASNQPQHF.